This is a list of T cell receptor beta chains from one sample in a study of T cell repertoires in cytomegalovirus infection. TCRdb re-called the reads with MiXCR, one entry per CDR3 protein. The sample holds around 190,000 distinct CDR3 sequences, approximately 15% seen once. The sequencing sample was made of PBMCs. These receptors came from a human donor in good health (CMV status not recorded). Some clones in this sample may be carry-over from other donors' samples. Each CDR3 is given with its conserved first and last residue. Fields, in order: J gene, D gene, V gene, CDR3 length, clone size, CDR3 DNA, CDR3 protein. The D gene is left open where the match is weak. Clone size is given for some rows only: seen once, a few or many times, or a class if the clone is expanded.

TRBJ2-1 - TRBV7-9 15 - TGTGCCAGCAGCCCCAAGGGGAGACTCTCAAATGAGCAGTTCTTC CASSPKGRLSNEQFF
TRBJ2-7 - TRBV7-2 16 many TGTGCCAGCAGCTTGATAGCGAGACAGGACTCCTACGAGCAGTACTTC CASSLIARQDSYEQYF
TRBJ1-2 - TRBV5-1 15 many TGCGCCAGCAGCCCAGGTAGTTCGGCTAACTATGGCTACACCTTC CASSPGSSANYGYTF
TRBJ2-1 - TRBV25-1 16 many TGTGCCAGCAGTGGGGCCTCCGGGACACCCTGGAATGAGCAGTTCTTC CASSGASGTPWNEQFF
TRBJ2-5 - TRBV7-2 15 - TGTGCCAGCAGCTTAGTAGGTCTAGCGCTGGAGACCCAGTACTTC CASSLVGLALETQYF
TRBJ1-1 - TRBV5-1 13 - TGCGCCAGCAGCTGGGCTGACAGGAATGAAGCTTTCTTT CASSWADRNEAFF
TRBJ1-1 - TRBV27 16 few TGTGCCAGCACCCTCACCCCGACGGCTGGAGGCACTGAAGCTTTCTTT CASTLTPTAGGTEAFF
TRBJ2-1 - TRBV7-2 15 many TGTGCCAGCAGCTTAAGCGTTAGCTCCTACAATGAGCAGTTCTTC CASSLSVSSYNEQFF
TRBJ2-7 - TRBV7-2 17 many TGTGCCAGCAGCCAAACCCCGGTCGGGACTTCCCTCTACGAGCAGTACTTC CASSQTPVGTSLYEQYF
TRBJ1-1 - TRBV7-9 15 many TGTGCCAGCAGCTTATCAGGGGATCGTAACACTGAAGCTTTCTTT CASSLSGDRNTEAFF
TRBJ2-1 TRBD2 TRBV28 15 few TGTGCCAGCAGGGGGGCTAGCGGGAGGTGGGATGAGCAGTTCTTC CASRGASGRWDEQFF
TRBJ1-2 TRBD1 TRBV11-2 15 few TGTGCCAGCAGCTCAACAGGGGTAGCTAACTATGGCTACACCTTC CASSSTGVANYGYTF
TRBJ1-1 - TRBV28 12 few TGTGCCAGCAGTTTACCAACAGCTGAAGCTTTCTTT CASSLPTAEAFF
TRBJ2-2 - TRBV28 11 few TGTGCCAGCACCACCCCGTCCGAGCTGTTTTTT CASTTPSELFF
TRBJ1-2 - TRBV7-3 13 many TGTGCCAGCAGCTTGGACAGAGTCTCTGGCTACACCTTC CASSLDRVSGYTF
TRBJ1-4 - TRBV6-2/TRBV6-3 14 - TGTGCCAGCAAAACTCGGGGGGCGCGCGAAAAACTGTTTTTT CASKTRGAREKLFF
TRBJ2-7 - TRBV12-3/TRBV12-4 14 few TGTGCCAGCAGTTTAAGGGCCGGCCGAGGCGAGCAGTACTTC CASSLRAGRGEQYF
TRBJ2-7 TRBD1 TRBV20-1 14 few TGCAGTGCTAGAGCCGGGACAGGGGGCAACGAGCAGTACTTC CSARAGTGGNEQYF
TRBJ1-1 TRBD1 TRBV11-1 12 many TGTGCCAGCAGCACGGACAGGGCTGAAGCTTTCTTT CASSTDRAEAFF
TRBJ1-5 - TRBV12-3/TRBV12-4 15 many TGTGCCAGCAGTTCATGGGGGGCGGTCAATCAGCCCCAGCATTTT CASSSWGAVNQPQHF
TRBJ2-5 TRBD2 TRBV29-1 13 - TGCAGCGTTGAGGGGGGGAAGCTAGAGACCCAGTACTTC CSVEGGKLETQYF
TRBJ2-1 - TRBV6-2/TRBV6-3 15 few TGTGCCAGCAGTTACTCTGCAGTCTCCTACAATGAGCAGTTCTTC CASSYSAVSYNEQFF
TRBJ1-3 - TRBV7-6 16 many TGTGCCAGCAGCTTAGTAGGGGAGGGGACTGGAAACACCATATATTTT CASSLVGEGTGNTIYF
TRBJ2-7 TRBD1 TRBV5-1 14 - TGCGCCAGCACAGGCGTTGACAGGGTCAACGAGCAGTACTTC CASTGVDRVNEQYF
TRBJ1-1 - TRBV4-2 15 - TGTGCCAGCAGCCAAGACGGACTCCGGGCCGAGGAAGCTTTCTTT CASSQDGLRAEEAFF
TRBJ2-3 TRBD1 TRBV7-9 16 few TGTGCCAGCAGCGTCCGGGACAGGGGGCACGCAGATACGCAGTATTTT CASSVRDRGHADTQYF
TRBJ2-5 TRBD2 TRBV12-3/TRBV12-4 11 - TGTGCCAGCAGCTCCGGGGGGGCCCAGTACTTC CASSSGGAQYF
TRBJ2-5 TRBD2 TRBV20-1 14 few TGCAGTGCTATAGCAGCGGGAGTTCAAGAGACCCAGTACTTC CSAIAAGVQETQYF
TRBJ1-1 - TRBV6-2/TRBV6-3 13 many TGTGCCAGCAGTTACTCCGTTGCCACTGAAGCTTTCTTT CASSYSVATEAFF
TRBJ2-7 TRBD1 TRBV6-2/TRBV6-3 16 many TGTGCCAGCAGTTACTCCCCCGGGACAGTAGTCCACGAGCAGTACTTC CASSYSPGTVVHEQYF
TRBJ2-2 TRBD1 TRBV19 15 - TGTGCCAGTAGTATAAACAGGGGATACACCGGGGAGCTGTTTTTT CASSINRGYTGELFF
TRBJ2-7 - TRBV9 15 few TGTGCCAGCAGCGCCGGGACGGCGGTATCCTACGAGCAGTACTTC CASSAGTAVSYEQYF
TRBJ2-7 - TRBV7-8 15 many TGTGCCAGCAGCCCCCGGACGGAGAGCTCCTACGAGCAGTACTTC CASSPRTESSYEQYF
TRBJ2-5 - TRBV12-3/TRBV12-4 14 many TGTGCCAGCTCTAAAGGGGGGGCGGTAGAGACCCAGTACTTC CASSKGGAVETQYF
TRBJ2-1 - TRBV29-1 14 few TGCAGCGTCGACAGCGGAGGCGGGTACAATGAGCAGTTCTTC CSVDSGGGYNEQFF
TRBJ1-1 - TRBV18 16 - TGTGCCAGCTCACCAGAAGTTCGGGGAAGAAACACTGAAGCTTTCTTT CASSPEVRGRNTEAFF
TRBJ2-7 TRBD2 TRBV7-8 14 many TGTGCCAGCAGCTTAGCAGCGGGGAGTTTCTGGCAGTACTTC CASSLAAGSFWQYF
TRBJ1-5 - TRBV28 13 many TGTGCCAGCAGCTCCGACAGACATCAGCCCCAGCATTTT CASSSDRHQPQHF
TRBJ2-1 - TRBV7-3 13 many TGTGCCAGCAGTCAATTCGCAGGAAATGAGCAGTTCTTC CASSQFAGNEQFF
TRBJ1-4 - TRBV28 14 - TGTGCCAGCAGTTTAGGGGGGGAGCGCGAAAAACTGTTTTTT CASSLGGEREKLFF
TRBJ2-1 - TRBV10-3 13 many TGTGCCATCAATCAGGGACCCTACAATGAGCAGTTCTTC CAINQGPYNEQFF
TRBJ1-5 TRBD1 TRBV20-1 15 - TGCAGTGCTAGAGGCACGACAGGGGCCAATCAGCCCCAGCATTTT CSARGTTGANQPQHF
TRBJ1-4 - TRBV9 15 - TGTGCCAGCAGCGTAGGTGCGGTAAGGAGTGAAAAACTGTTTTTT CASSVGAVRSEKLFF
TRBJ1-5 - TRBV18 16 - TGTGCCAGCTCATCACAGAGGGCCGTTGGCAATCAGCCCCAGCATTTT CASSSQRAVGNQPQHF
TRBJ1-4 TRBD1 TRBV7-8 15 many TGTGCCAGCAGCTTAGTCGGACAGGGGGTGGAAAAACTGTTTTTT CASSLVGQGVEKLFF
TRBJ2-1 TRBD2 TRBV6-4 15 - TGTGCCAGCAGTGACTCCCCAGCGGGGAGCAATGAGCAGTTCTTC CASSDSPAGSNEQFF
TRBJ2-3 - TRBV24-1 15 many TGTGCCACCAGTGATGCCCCCGCGGGCCCAGATACGCAGTATTTT CATSDAPAGPDTQYF
TRBJ2-1 - TRBV23-1 18 few TGCGCCAGCAGTCAATCGAGGGGTTGGGGGAACTCCTACAATGAGCAGTTCTTC CASSQSRGWGNSYNEQFF
TRBJ1-4 - TRBV28 13 few TGTGCCAGCAGGCGGAGGGGCGATGAAAAACTGTTTTTT CASRRRGDEKLFF
TRBJ2-1 TRBD1 TRBV19 13 many TGTGCCAGTAGTCTCGCGGCCGGGACAGGGCAGTTCTTC CASSLAAGTGQFF
TRBJ2-6 - TRBV7-6 15 many TGTGCCAGCAGCCCCTGGGGGGCCGGGGCCAACGTCCTGACTTTC CASSPWGAGANVLTF
TRBJ1-6 - TRBV29-1 13 - TGCAGCGTTGCTACAGGCGCCAATTCACCCCTCCACTTT CSVATGANSPLHF
TRBJ2-7 - TRBV5-1 16 - TGCGCCAGCAGCCGATGGGGGCGGCAGAGCTCCTACGAGCAGTACTTC CASSRWGRQSSYEQYF
TRBJ1-4 - TRBV11-2 12 - TGTGCCAGCAGCTTTGACGGACGAAAACTGTTTTTT CASSFDGRKLFF
TRBJ2-1 - TRBV19 13 - TGTGCCAGTTTACAGACTTCCTACAATGAGCAGTTCTTC CASLQTSYNEQFF
TRBJ1-5 TRBD1 TRBV6-2/TRBV6-3 13 few TGTGCCACAACGGGACAGGGGAATCAGCCCCAGCATTTT CATTGQGNQPQHF